The 8 T cell receptor beta chains listed next were all sequenced from one sample in a study of control samples from healthy donors and cancer patients (dated by TCRdb to the early 2020s). Library preparation was by the immunoSEQ multiplex PCR assay. Held by TCRdb, this immuneACCESS table contains in-frame sequences only and omits some clones. Under half of the omission traces to an unresolved V gene where checked; the cause of the rest is unknown. For this sample the table gives approximately 69,000 clones, of which approximately 89% were detected only once. Around 5.1% of the sample comes from the top ten. Sequenced material: PBMCs. Receptors originate from a man aged 60 to 75 with colorectal cancer.

Here the CDR3 reads CAWSVTNRGSYEQYF. For the CDR3, the DNA is TGTGCCTGGAGTGTAACGAACAGGGGGAGCTACGAGCAGTACTTC. This chain joins TRBV30 and TRBJ2-7; the match to TRBD1 covers 8 bases. V dropped 0 bases and J dropped 3; count of bases not matched to a gene: 7. This CDR3 is built from 15 residues. Germline values: CDR1 GTSNPN, CDR2 SVGIG (reference sequence). Together with reference TRBV30 and TRBJ2-7, the CDR3 gives the full variable domain: SQTIHQWPATLVQPVGSPLSLECTVEGTSNPNLYWYRQAAGRGLQLLFYSVGIGQISSEVPQNLSASRPQDRQFILSSKKLLLSDSGFYLCAWSVTNRGSYEQYFGPGTRLTVT.

This chain uses TRBV9 with TRBJ1-6; 7 nucleotides match TRBD1. CDR3 length: 15 residues. Germline trimming cut 4 bases from V and 11 bases from J; bases unmatched to any gene: 12. Germline V gene data show CDR1 as SGDLS and CDR2 as YYNGEE. CDR3 amino acids: CASSPGPGQYAPLHF. The CDR3 nucleotides are TGTGCCAGCAGCCCGGGACCGGGACAGTACGCACCCCTCCACTTT.

The chain carries TRBV9 and TRBJ2-7, with TRBD1 matching 9 bases. CDR1 SGDLS and CDR2 YYNGEE come from the germline V gene. V lost 4 bases to trimming and J lost 2 bases; unmatched junction nucleotides: 7. The CDR3 covers 15 residues. CDR3 sequence reads: CASSRSGTGPYEQYF. The CDR3 DNA reads as TGTGCCAGCAGCCGTTCCGGGACAGGGCCCTACGAGCAGTACTTC.

The chain links TRBV2 to TRBJ2-5; TRBD2 aligns across 9 bases. The V segment lost 3 bases and the J segment 4 bases; nucleotides outside the gene matches: 3. The V gene's germline CDR1 is SNHLY and CDR2 FYNNEI. The CDR3 is 14 amino acids. The CDR3 DNA reads TGTGCCAGCAGTGATATAGCGGGGGCAGAGACCCAGTACTTC. It encodes CASSDIAGAETQYF.

In DNA form, the CDR3 reads TGTGCCAGCAGCGTTTACCCGGGACAGGGGTCCGGGGAGCTGTTTTTT. Protein product: CASSVYPGQGSGELFF. J is TRBJ2-2 and V is TRBV9; 10 nucleotides line up with TRBD1. The CDR3 sequence is 16 residues long. Germline lookup yields CDR1 SGDLS and CDR2 YYNGEE. Losses at the gene ends were 2 bases for V and 6 bases for J; bases not matched to a gene: 7.

The chain has TRBV6-6 and TRBJ2-2; 9 bases are a match to TRBD1. The germline gives CDR1 MNHNY, CDR2 SVGAGI (reference sequence). Trimming took 4 bases from V and 7 from J; bases not matched to a gene: 4. The CDR3 runs to 14 residues. The CDR3 DNA follows: TGTGCCAGCAGTTCTACAGGGGGCCACGGGGAGCTGTTTTTT. Its protein is CASSSTGGHGELFF.

V usage is TRBV7-9 and J usage is TRBJ2-2; TRBD1 agrees at 10 bases. The CDR3 has 17 amino acids. Losses at the gene ends were 2 bases for V and 4 bases for J; bases not matched to a gene: 7. Germline-derived CDR1 and CDR2 are SEHNR and FQNEAQ (reference sequence). The CDR3 DNA is TGTGCCAGCAGCTTATACGGGACAGGGGCCTCCACCGGGGAGCTGTTTTTT. Amino acids: CASSLYGTGASTGELFF.

This chain joins TRBV6-5 and TRBJ2-1; D perhaps matches TRBD1 (5 bases). This CDR3 comprises 14 residues. With 3 bases removed from V and 4 bases from J, the gap between germline ends came to 10 bases. In germline, CDR1 is MNHEY, CDR2 SVGAGI. This CDR3 reads CASSYQQGYNEQFF. The CDR3 DNA sequence: TGTGCCAGCAGTTATCAGCAGGGTTACAATGAGCAGTTCTTC.